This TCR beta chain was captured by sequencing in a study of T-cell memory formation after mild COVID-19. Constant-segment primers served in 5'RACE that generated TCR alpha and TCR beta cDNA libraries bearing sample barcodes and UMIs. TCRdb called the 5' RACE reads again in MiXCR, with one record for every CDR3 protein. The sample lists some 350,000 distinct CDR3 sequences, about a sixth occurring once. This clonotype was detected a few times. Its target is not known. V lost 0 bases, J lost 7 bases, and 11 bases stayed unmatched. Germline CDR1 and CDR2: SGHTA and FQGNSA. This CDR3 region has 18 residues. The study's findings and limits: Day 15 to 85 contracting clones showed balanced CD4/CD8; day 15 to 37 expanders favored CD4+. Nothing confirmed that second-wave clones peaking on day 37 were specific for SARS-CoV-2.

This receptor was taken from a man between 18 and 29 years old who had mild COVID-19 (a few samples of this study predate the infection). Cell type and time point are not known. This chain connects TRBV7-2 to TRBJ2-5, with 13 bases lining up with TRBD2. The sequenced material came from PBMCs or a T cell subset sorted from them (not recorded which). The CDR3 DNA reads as TGTGCCAGCAGCTTAGCGGCCCGGGTACTAGCGGGGGGGGTGACCCAGTACTTC. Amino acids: CASSLAARVLAGGVTQYF.